This T cell receptor beta chain emerged from a study of shared T cell receptors in the human thymus. Libraries were prepared by immunoSEQ multiplex PCR; TCRdb keeps only in-frame clonotypes and omits some of them. The data show some 640,000 clones, approximately 87% seen once. Another study also made use of these data, one on human thymus T cells. That work states: Resections were taken during corrective heart surgery, and the thymus tissue came from these. Both thymic and peripheral blood repertoires showed apparently biased V and J usage. Thymic repertoires from unrelated individuals overlapped highly, related research reported.

Source material: thymocytes. This clonotype originated in a boy less than two years old with a congenital heart defect.

The CDR3 loop reads CASSLSPRARKNIQYF. CDR3 sequence (DNA): TGTGCCAGCAGTTTATCGCCGCGGGCTCGCAAAAACATTCAGTACTTC. The chain combines TRBV28 with TRBJ2-4; TRBD2 is a possible D gene (5 bases). Per the germline V gene, CDR1 is MDHEN and CDR2 is SYDVKM. This CDR3 region has 16 residues. V dropped 1 base and J dropped 3 bases, with 13 bases sitting between them.